The 17 T cell receptor beta chains listed next were all sequenced from one sample in a study of blood T cell repertoires in COVID-19. The assay was immunoSEQ multiplex PCR, and TCRdb's table has in-frame clones only and misses some. This table has hundreds of thousands of clones, 85% appearing once. The sample comprised PBMCs or T cells enriched from blood (not recorded which). The receptors shown here come from a woman between 50 and 59 years old who had recovered from COVID-19.

CDR3 coding DNA: TGCAGTGCTAGTATTCCGGGACAGGGCTATGGCTACACCTTC. This sequence encodes CSASIPGQGYGYTF. The chain carries TRBV20-1 and TRBJ1-2; 9 bases are shared with TRBD1. V dropped 3 bases and J dropped 4; count of bases not matched to a gene: 6. The germline V gene encodes CDR1 DFQATT and CDR2 SNEGSKA (reference sequence). The CDR3 runs to 14 residues.

The chain combines TRBV6-5 with TRBJ1-1; 7 bases agree with TRBD1. Germline CDR1 is MNHEY and CDR2 is SVGAGI. The CDR3 consists of 15 residues. Trimming cost V 6 bases and J 1 base; bases outside gene matches: 8. The CDR3 is CASRPPGTANTEAFF. DNA of the CDR3: TGTGCCAGCAGGCCACCCGGGACAGCGAACACTGAAGCTTTCTTT.

The chain employs TRBV18 and TRBJ2-3, with 7 bases matching TRBD1. Germline values: CDR1 KGHSH, CDR2 LQKENI. The CDR3 extends over 15 amino acids. V dropped 1 base and J dropped 4; count of bases not matched to a gene: 5. The chain's CDR3 is CASSPLPQGADTQYF. CDR3 in DNA: TGTGCCAGCTCACCACTTCCCCAGGGGGCAGATACGCAGTATTTT.

This chain connects TRBV16 to TRBJ1-1, with a possible D match to TRBD1 (6 bases). The V gene's germline CDR1 is KGHSY and CDR2 FQNENV. This CDR3 comprises 15 residues. Trimming left V 2 bases short and J 4 bases short, with 14 bases between. The CDR3 DNA reads TGTGCCAGCAGCCAACCCGCAGGGGTCAGCACTGAAGCTTTCTTT. This encodes CASSQPAGVSTEAFF.

The chain recombines TRBV29-1 with TRBJ2-1, with 9 bases that match TRBD1. CDR3 size: 13 residues. Germline-derived CDR1 and CDR2 are SQVTM and ANQGSEA. Germline trimming cut 7 bases from V and 6 bases from J; bases unmatched to any gene: 7. CDR3 in amino acids: CSARTGVGNEQFF. Here the CDR3 DNA reads TGCAGCGCCCGGACAGGGGTGGGCAATGAGCAGTTCTTC.

The genes are TRBV5-8 and TRBJ1-1; no clear D. Germline values: CDR1 SGHTS, CDR2 YDEGEE. Trimming stripped 3 bases from V and 3 bases from J, with 15 bases between. The CDR3 is 15 residues long. Here the CDR3 DNA reads TGTGCCAGCAGCTCCTTCCCCCTAACGGACACTGAAGCTTTCTTT. It translates to CASSSFPLTDTEAFF.

The CDR3 DNA is TGCAGCGTTGAATCCGAGTACAGGGACGGAAATGAAAAACTGTTTTTT. It yields the protein CSVESEYRDGNEKLFF. V and J are TRBV29-1 and TRBJ1-4, with D maybe TRBD1 (6 bases). The CDR3 runs 16 residues. V lost 2 bases and J lost 5, with 18 bases in between. Germline values: CDR1 SQVTM, CDR2 ANQGSEA.

V usage is TRBV19 and J usage is TRBJ2-3; TRBD2 matches 9 bases. J was trimmed by 8 bases and V by 4 bases; bases with no gene match: 16. CDR1 and CDR2 from the germline V gene are LNHDA and SQIVND (reference sequence). This CDR3 has 17 residues. The CDR3 region has the DNA TGTGCCAGTAGTAGCCGAGTAGTAGCGGGAGCGGGGAGTACGCAGTATTTT. Protein product: CASSSRVVAGAGSTQYF.

The rearrangement joins TRBV21-1 to TRBJ1-1; no DNA check was done on the table's D call, TRBD1. TRBV21-1 is termed a pseudogene. This CDR3 spans 14 amino acids. The CDR3 region is CASGPLGRAIEAFF. The CDR3 nucleotides read TGTGCCAGCGGCCCATTGGGCAGGGCAATTGAAGCTTTCTTT.

The chain uses TRBV5-1 and TRBJ1-2; TRBD1 might be the D (5 bases). The CDR3 has 15 residues. Germline loops: CDR1 SGHRS, CDR2 YFSETQ. V was shortened by 0 bases and J by 3 bases, with 12 bases between the two germline ends. The CDR3 DNA follows: TGCGCCAGCAGCTTGGATCCGGGGGTAGACTATGGCTACACCTTC. It specifies CASSLDPGVDYGYTF.

V is TRBV5-6 and J is TRBJ1-2; D is perhaps TRBD1 (6 bases). The CDR3 loop spans 13 amino acids. Germline CDR1 and CDR2: SGHDT and YYEEEE. V lost 4 bases and J 4 bases, leaving 11 bases between the germline ends. The DNA for the CDR3 is TGTGCCAGCAGCCCCCCGACAGGCTATGGCTACACCTTC. It yields the protein CASSPPTGYGYTF. Full variable domain (rest looked up from reference TRBV5-6 and TRBJ1-2): DAGVTQSPTHLIKTRGQQVTLRCSPKSGHDTVSWYQQALGQGPQFIFQYYEEEERQRGNFPDRFSGHQFPNYSSELNVNALLLGDSALYLCASSPPTGYGYTFGSGTRLTVV.

This chain joins TRBV13 and TRBJ2-1; 14 bases fit TRBD2. This CDR3 spans 16 amino acids. The germline gives CDR1 PRHDT, CDR2 FYEKMQ (reference sequence). Trimming at V came to 5 bases and at J to 9 bases, leaving 9 bases not matched to a gene. CDR3 nucleotide sequence: TGTGCCAGCAGCCCTTCGACTAGCGGGGGGGCGGGTGAGCAGTTCTTC. It is translated as CASSPSTSGGAGEQFF.

This clone showed up just once. The CDR3 loop is CASSRMTSGYYNEQFF. The DNA of the CDR3 is TGTGCCAGCAGCCGGATGACTAGCGGCTACTACAATGAGCAGTTCTTC. V and J are TRBV14 and TRBJ2-1; 9 nucleotides agree with TRBD2. CDR3 length: 16 residues. The V gene's germline CDR1 is SGHDN and CDR2 FVKESK. The junction had 7 bases not matched to a gene; V was cut back by 4 bases and J by 3 bases.

The CDR3 region is CAWSVPAANSPLHF. The CDR3 region has the DNA TGTGCCTGGAGTGTACCGGCGGCTAATTCACCCCTCCACTTT. The rearrangement uses TRBV30 and TRBJ1-6; D call uncertain. V was trimmed by 0 bases and J by 6 bases, leaving 9 bases between them. This CDR3 region has 14 residues. Germline V lookup: CDR1 GTSNPN, CDR2 SVGIG (reference sequence).

The rearrangement uses TRBV7-2 and TRBJ2-3; D ambiguous. The CDR3 is made up of 14 amino acids. Germline lookup yields CDR1 SGHTA and CDR2 FQGNSA. Trimming left V 2 bases short and J 0 bases short, with 6 bases between. The CDR3 coding sequence is TGTGCCAGCAGCTTAAGAGCTAGCACAGATACGCAGTATTTT. Its protein product is CASSLRASTDTQYF.

The V call is TRBV5-4, the J call TRBJ1-1, with 7 positions matching TRBD1. The CDR3 consists of 15 residues. V shed 1 base, J shed 5 bases, and the junction held 8 bases outside the gene matches. CDR1 SGHNT and CDR2 YYREEE come from the germline V gene (reference sequence). The CDR3 here is CASSLWGIRGTEAFF. The DNA of the CDR3 is TGTGCCAGCAGCTTGTGGGGGATCAGGGGGACTGAAGCTTTCTTT.

This sequence joins TRBV9 and TRBJ2-1, with TRBD2 identical over 15 bases. Trimming cost V 0 bases and J 5 bases; bases outside gene matches: 3. Germline assignment: CDR1 SGDLS and CDR2 YYNGEE. The CDR3 is 17 amino acids. The CDR3 reads CASSVGTSGGADNEQFF. DNA for the CDR3: TGTGCCAGCAGCGTAGGGACTAGCGGGGGGGCAGACAATGAGCAGTTCTTC. Together with reference TRBV9 and TRBJ2-1, the CDR3 gives the full variable domain: DSGVTQTPKHLITATGQRVTLRCSPRSGDLSVYWYQQSLDQGLQFLIQYYNGEERAKGNILERFSAQQFPDLHSELNLSSLELGDSALYFCASSVGTSGGADNEQFFGPGTRLTVL.